The 20 T cell receptor beta chains reported below all come from one sample, sequenced in a study of beta chain features in type 1 diabetes. Study-wide results and limits: Among patients with Type 1 diabetes, TCRB CDR3s were moderately but significantly shorter in every one of the four CD4+ subsets.

Their cognate antigens are unknown. The study reverse transcribed the entire isolated RNA, so it sequenced expressed TCRB transcripts. TCRdb keeps only in-frame clones here, not all; method: immunoSEQ multiplex PCR. The sample holds 250,000 or so clones; more than 11% are singletons and the top ten take 0.015% to 0.02%. The sequencing input was naive CD4+ T cells from blood. All receptors come from a man between 25 and 39 years old with type 1 diabetes.

CDR3: CAINKAESSYNEQFF. In DNA form, the CDR3 reads TGTGCCATCAACAAGGCGGAGAGCTCCTACAATGAGCAGTTCTTC. This sequence joins TRBV10-3 and TRBJ2-1; no clear D. Trimming removed 7 bases from V and 0 bases from J, with 13 bases in between. This CDR3 is 15 amino acids long. Germline V gene data show CDR1 as ENHRY and CDR2 as SYGVKD.

The V call is TRBV29-1, the J call TRBJ1-2; perhaps TRBD1 as D (6 bases). The CDR3 totals 14 residues. The germline V and J ends were trimmed by 3 bases and 5 bases, with 16 bases remaining between them. Germline lookup yields CDR1 SQVTM and CDR2 ANQGSEA. DNA of the CDR3: TGCAGCGTTGAGGGGCAGGGGCCTCCATATGGCTACACCTTC. Translated, it gives CSVEGQGPPYGYTF.

This clone was counted between two and nine times. The chain employs TRBV5-4 and TRBJ2-3; no definite D call. CDR3 size: 13 residues. V lost 2 bases and J lost 6, with 10 bases in between. CDR1 SGHNT and CDR2 YYREEE come from the germline V gene (reference sequence). CDR3 region: CASSFSGEDTQYF. CDR3 bases: TGTGCCAGCAGCTTTTCTGGAGAGGATACGCAGTATTTT.

This clone was seen only a few times. The genes are TRBV25-1 and TRBJ2-5; 7 bases match TRBD2. The V segment lost 5 bases and the J segment 1 base; nucleotides outside the gene matches: 13. The CDR3 has 17 residues. Germline CDR1 is MGHDK and CDR2 is SYGVNS. This CDR3 reads CASSPEGEGPTQETQYF. The CDR3 DNA reads as TGTGCCAGCAGTCCAGAAGGGGAGGGCCCGACCCAAGAGACCCAGTACTTC. Drawing the rest from reference TRBV25-1 and TRBJ2-5, the complete variable domain is EADIYQTPRYLVIGTGKKITLECSQTMGHDKMYWYQQDPGMELHLIHYSYGVNSTEKGDLSSESTVSRIRTEHFPLTLESARPSHTSQYLCASSPEGEGPTQETQYFGPGTRLLVL.

This clone appeared a few times. The chain combines TRBV2 with TRBJ2-2, with 8 bases aligning to TRBD2. Germline CDR1 SNHLY, CDR2 FYNNEI. J gave up 5 bases and V 5 bases, and 4 bases lay outside the gene matches. The CDR3 runs 14 residues. The CDR3 nucleotides are TGTGCCAGCAGTTTGAGCGGGGGTACCGGGGAGCTGTTTTTT. Protein: CASSLSGGTGELFF.

This clone occurred once. The genes are TRBV11-2 and TRBJ2-7; TRBD2 matches 13 bases. CDR1 and CDR2 from the germline V gene are SGHAT and FQNNGV. J was trimmed by 3 bases and V by 5 bases; bases with no gene match: 13. The length of the CDR3 is 18 residues. Here the CDR3 DNA reads TGTGCCAGCAGCAAGCCACTAGCGGGAGGGCGTTCTGGCTACGAGCAGTACTTC. This translates into CASSKPLAGGRSGYEQYF.

This CDR3 is CASSLLPDMVSGNTIYF. The DNA of the CDR3 is TGCGCCAGCAGCCTACTCCCGGACATGGTCTCTGGAAACACCATATATTTT. This chain connects TRBV4-1 to TRBJ1-3; weak D call: TRBD1 (5 bases). The CDR3 has 17 amino acids. Germline V gene lookup returns CDR1 MGHRA and CDR2 YSYEKL. V lost 4 bases, J lost 0 bases, and 16 bases lay in between.

The V call is TRBV11-2, the J call TRBJ2-3; TRBD2 agrees at 10 bases. After removal of 3 bases from V and 1 base from J, the junction contained 1 base not matched to a gene. The length of the CDR3 is 15 residues. Germline lookup yields CDR1 SGHAT and CDR2 FQNNGV. The CDR3 nucleotides read TGTGCCAGCAGCTTCCTAGCGGGGGGCACAGATACGCAGTATTTT. It is translated as CASSFLAGGTDTQYF.

This clone has just a few counts. V usage is TRBV19 and J usage is TRBJ2-5; TRBD2 matches 9 bases. With V trimmed by 8 bases and J by 3 bases, 4 bases remained unmatched. There are 13 residues in the CDR3. The germline V gene encodes CDR1 LNHDA and CDR2 SQIVND (reference sequence). In DNA form, the CDR3 reads TGTGCCAGTCGCGGGGGGGCAGAAGAGACCCAGTACTTC. Its protein is CASRGGAEETQYF.

The V call is TRBV5-6, the J call TRBJ2-5; 12 bases map to TRBD1. V gave up 3 bases and J gave up 5 bases; unmatched junction bases: 5. This CDR3 region has 15 residues. Germline loops: CDR1 SGHDT, CDR2 YYEEEE. In nucleotides, the CDR3 is TGTGCCAGCAGCTCCTTCGGGACAGGGGGCGAGACCCAGTACTTC. This translates into CASSSFGTGGETQYF.

This clone has only a few counts. The chain carries TRBV5-1 and TRBJ2-2, with a weak D call TRBD1 (6 bases). V was clipped by 5 bases and J by 6 bases, with 17 bases between them. In germline, CDR1 is SGHRS, CDR2 YFSETQ. This CDR3 spans 15 amino acids. CDR3 DNA: TGCGCCAGCAGTACTGATACAGGGTCCCCCGGGGAGCTGTTTTTT. Translating gives CASSTDTGSPGELFF. The full variable domain, rest sourced from reference TRBV5-1 and TRBJ2-2, is KAGVTQTPRYLIKTRGQQVTLSCSPISGHRSVSWYQQTPGQGLQFLFEYFSETQRNKGNFPGRFSGRQFSNSRSEMNVSTLELGDSALYLCASSTDTGSPGELFFGEGSRLTVL.

The CDR3 is CASSVSGLNTEAFF. CDR3 bases: TGTGCCAGCAGTGTATCAGGTTTGAACACTGAAGCTTTCTTT. The J gene is TRBJ1-1, the V gene TRBV2, with unresolved D. Germline lookup yields CDR1 SNHLY and CDR2 FYNNEI. The CDR3 extends over 14 amino acids. V lost 4 bases, J lost 0 bases, and 9 bases lay in between.

This clone was seen a few times. V and J are TRBV9 and TRBJ2-2, with TRBD2 matching 8 bases. The CDR3 has 16 residues. J was trimmed by 0 bases and V by 4 bases; bases with no gene match: 5. Germline values: CDR1 SGDLS, CDR2 YYNGEE. CDR3 nucleotide sequence: TGTGCCAGCAGCCGCGGGGGGCGGTCGAACACCGGGGAGCTGTTTTTT. It is translated as CASSRGGRSNTGELFF.

This clone was picked up a small number of times. This sequence joins TRBV6-5 and TRBJ2-1; D remains ambiguous. Germline loops: CDR1 MNHEY, CDR2 SVGAGI. The CDR3 has 12 amino acids. Trimming pared 4 bases from V and 6 bases from J, leaving 7 bases between. The CDR3 DNA is TGTGCCAGCAGTTCGACTGCCAATGAGCAGTTCTTC. It encodes CASSSTANEQFF.

The chain carries TRBV21-1 and TRBJ2-4; TRBD2 reflects the table's D call only, with no check against the DNA. TRBV21-1 is labeled a pseudogene. This CDR3 is built from 15 residues. CDR3 in DNA: TGTGCCAGCCTACTCCCGACTAGCGCCAAAAACATTCAGTACTTC. This sequence encodes CASLLPTSAKNIQYF.

This clone was observed a handful of times. For the CDR3, the DNA is TGTGCCAGCAGCTTAGAAGACTATGAGCAGTTCTTC. Translation gives CASSLEDYEQFF. The rearrangement links TRBV11-2 to TRBJ2-1; no clear D gene. Deletions cut 0 bases from V and 8 bases from J, with 5 bases between. CDR1 and CDR2 from the germline V gene are SGHAT and FQNNGV. The CDR3 is 12 residues long.

There are a few counts of this clone. This chain joins TRBV30 and TRBJ2-3; 7 nucleotides match TRBD2. The CDR3 has 15 amino acids. V dropped 2 bases and J dropped 0; count of bases not matched to a gene: 5. CDR1 GTSNPN and CDR2 SVGIG come from the germline V gene (reference sequence). In DNA, the CDR3 is TGTGCCTGGAGTAGCCTAGCGGCTAGCACAGATACGCAGTATTTT. Translation: CAWSSLAASTDTQYF.

The rearrangement joins TRBV11-3 to TRBJ2-1, with 9 bases aligning to TRBD1. The trim removed 4 bases at V and 7 bases at J, leaving 5 bases unmatched. There are 14 residues in the CDR3. The germline V gene has CDR1 SGHNT and CDR2 YENEEA. The CDR3 coding sequence is TGTGCCAGCAGCTACAGGGGGCGTAGGAATGAGCAGTTCTTC. Protein product: CASSYRGRRNEQFF.

The genes are TRBV19 and TRBJ2-7; 7 bases agree with TRBD2. Per germline, CDR1 LNHDA and CDR2 SQIVND (reference sequence). CDR3 size: 15 residues. V shed 3 bases, J shed 1 base, and the junction held 6 bases outside the gene matches. This CDR3 is CASSILAGLSYEQYF. The CDR3 DNA is TGTGCCAGTAGTATCTTAGCGGGCCTATCCTACGAGCAGTACTTC.

The chain links TRBV7-2 to TRBJ2-5, with 10 bases fitting TRBD1. The germline V gene encodes CDR1 SGHTA and CDR2 FQGNSA. Trimming cost V 1 base and J 5 bases; bases outside gene matches: 4. There are 15 residues in the CDR3. CDR3 nucleotide sequence: TGTGCCAGCAGCTTAGGGACAGGGGGTTGGGAGACCCAGTACTTC. Its protein product is CASSLGTGGWETQYF.